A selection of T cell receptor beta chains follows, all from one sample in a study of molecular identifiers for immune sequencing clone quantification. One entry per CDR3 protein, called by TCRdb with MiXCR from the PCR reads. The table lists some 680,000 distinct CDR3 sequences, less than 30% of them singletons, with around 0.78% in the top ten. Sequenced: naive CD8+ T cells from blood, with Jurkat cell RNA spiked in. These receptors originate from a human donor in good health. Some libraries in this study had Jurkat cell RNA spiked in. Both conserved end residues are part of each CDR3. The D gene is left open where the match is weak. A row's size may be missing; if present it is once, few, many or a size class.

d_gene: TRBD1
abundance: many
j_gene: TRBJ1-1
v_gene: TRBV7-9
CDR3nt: TGTGCCAGCAGCACTCACCCCGACAGGGGGGGCACTGAAGCTTTCTTT
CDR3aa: CASSTHPDRGGTEAFF

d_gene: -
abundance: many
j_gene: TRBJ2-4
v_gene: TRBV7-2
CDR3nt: TGTGCCAGCAGCTACACAGGACGAGTCGGAGAAAACATTCAGTACTTC
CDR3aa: CASSYTGRVGENIQYF

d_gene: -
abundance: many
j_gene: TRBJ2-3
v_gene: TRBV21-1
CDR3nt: TGTGCCAGCAGATCGACTCACCCCCTATACACAGATACGCAGTATTTT
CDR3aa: CASRSTHPLYTDTQYF

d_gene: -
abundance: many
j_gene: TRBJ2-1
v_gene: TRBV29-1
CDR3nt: TGCAGCGCCCGACTAGACACCTACAATGAGCAGTTCTTC
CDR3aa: CSARLDTYNEQFF

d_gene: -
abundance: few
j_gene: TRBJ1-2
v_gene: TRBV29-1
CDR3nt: TGCAGCGTTGTTTCGGGGGGATCTTATGGCTACACCTTC
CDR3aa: CSVVSGGSYGYTF

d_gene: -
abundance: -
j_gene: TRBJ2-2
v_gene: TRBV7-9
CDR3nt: TGTGCCAGCAACTTTGGCCAAGGGGAGCTGTTTTTT
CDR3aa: CASNFGQGELFF

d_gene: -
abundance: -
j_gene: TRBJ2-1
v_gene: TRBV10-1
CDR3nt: TGCGCCAGCAGTGAGTCGAATCGCAACAATGAGCAGTTCTTC
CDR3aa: CASSESNRNNEQFF

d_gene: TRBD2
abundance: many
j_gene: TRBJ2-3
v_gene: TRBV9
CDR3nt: TGTGCCAGCAGCGCGAGCGGGAGCGGGCCAGATACGCAGTATTTT
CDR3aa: CASSASGSGPDTQYF

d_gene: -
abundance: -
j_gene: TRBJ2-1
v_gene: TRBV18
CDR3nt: TGTGCCAGCTCACCGGCTCGCGGAGAATTGGGTATACATGAGCAGTTCTTC
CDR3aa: CASSPARGELGIHEQFF

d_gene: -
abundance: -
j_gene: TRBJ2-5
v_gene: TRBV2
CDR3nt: TGTGCCAGCAGTCCAACAGGTGCCCCCGCGCCCCAGTACTTC
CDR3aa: CASSPTGAPAPQYF

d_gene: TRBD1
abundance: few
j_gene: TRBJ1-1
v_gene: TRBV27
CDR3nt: TGTGCCAGCACAAACACAGGGGGCTATACTGAAGCTTTCTTT
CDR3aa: CASTNTGGYTEAFF

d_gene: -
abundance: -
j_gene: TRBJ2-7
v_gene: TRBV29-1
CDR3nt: TGCAGCGTTGGAGCCAGCATCTACGAGCAGTACTTC
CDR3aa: CSVGASIYEQYF

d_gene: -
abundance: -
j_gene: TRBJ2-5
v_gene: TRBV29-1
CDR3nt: TGCGGCGAAACTAGCAGCCGCTTGGAGACCCAGTACTTC
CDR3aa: CGETSSRLETQYF

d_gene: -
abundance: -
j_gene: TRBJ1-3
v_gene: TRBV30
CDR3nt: TGTGCCTGGACCCCCCGGGGGACTCCTGGAGCCACCATATATTTT
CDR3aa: CAWTPRGTPGATIYF

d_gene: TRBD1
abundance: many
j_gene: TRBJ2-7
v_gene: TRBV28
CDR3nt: TGTGCCAGCAGTTTCCTCAGGGGGAACTCCTACGAGCAGTACTTC
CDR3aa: CASSFLRGNSYEQYF

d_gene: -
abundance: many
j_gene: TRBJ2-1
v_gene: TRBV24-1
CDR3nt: TGTGCCACCAGTGATTCGGGGAGTCAGTTCTTC
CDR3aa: CATSDSGSQFF

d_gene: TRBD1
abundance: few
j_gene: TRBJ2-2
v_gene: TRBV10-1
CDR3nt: TGCGCCAGCAGTCGGGACAGCGGCACCGGGGAGCTGTTTTTT
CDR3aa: CASSRDSGTGELFF

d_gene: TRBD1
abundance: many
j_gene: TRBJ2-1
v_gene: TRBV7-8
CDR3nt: TGTGCCAGCAGCCCACAGGGGGCTAGTTCCTACAATGAGCAGTTCTTC
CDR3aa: CASSPQGASSYNEQFF

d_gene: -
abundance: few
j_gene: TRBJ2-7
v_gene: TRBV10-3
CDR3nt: TGTGCCATCAGTGAAGGGGGTATTAAGCACGAGCAGTACTTC
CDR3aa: CAISEGGIKHEQYF

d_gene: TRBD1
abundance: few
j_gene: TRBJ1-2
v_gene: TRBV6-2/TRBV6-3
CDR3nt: TGTGCCAGCAGCCCCGGACAGGGGTCGTTGGAGGGCTACACCTTC
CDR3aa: CASSPGQGSLEGYTF

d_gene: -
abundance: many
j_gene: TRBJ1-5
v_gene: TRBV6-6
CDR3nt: TGTGCCAGCAGTTACGATTCGGGAGAGAATCAGCCCCAGCATTTT
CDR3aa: CASSYDSGENQPQHF

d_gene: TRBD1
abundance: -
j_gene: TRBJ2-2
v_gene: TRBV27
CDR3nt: TGTGCCAGCAGTTCACAAAGGACAGGGGGCATCACCGGGGAGCTGTTTTTT
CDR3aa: CASSSQRTGGITGELFF

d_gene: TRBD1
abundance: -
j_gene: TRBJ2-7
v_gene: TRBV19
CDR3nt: TGTGCCAGTAGTGCACGACAGGGGGACGAGCAGTACTTC
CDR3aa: CASSARQGDEQYF

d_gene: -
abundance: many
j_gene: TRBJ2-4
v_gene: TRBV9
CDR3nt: TGTGCCAGCAGCGTAGACCTTCTCCCCATTCAGTACTTC
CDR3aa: CASSVDLLPIQYF

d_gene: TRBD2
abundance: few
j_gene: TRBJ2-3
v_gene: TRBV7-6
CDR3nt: TGTGCCAGCAGCGAGAATTACTGGAGAGGGGAGGGTACGCAGTATTTT
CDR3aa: CASSENYWRGEGTQYF

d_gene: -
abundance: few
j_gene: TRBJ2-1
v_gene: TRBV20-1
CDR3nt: TGCAGTGCTAGAGATCGCGAGGTGGGGGAGTACAATGAGCAGTTCTTC
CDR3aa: CSARDREVGEYNEQFF

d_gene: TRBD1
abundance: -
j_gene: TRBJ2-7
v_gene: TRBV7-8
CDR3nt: TGTGCCAGCAGCCAGCTGACAGGGGCGAGCTCCTACGAGCAGTACTTC
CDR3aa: CASSQLTGASSYEQYF

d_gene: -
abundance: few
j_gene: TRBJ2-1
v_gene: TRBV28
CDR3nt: TGTGCCAGCAGTTTTAGGGTCATGGCCTACAATGAGCAGTTCTTC
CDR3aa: CASSFRVMAYNEQFF

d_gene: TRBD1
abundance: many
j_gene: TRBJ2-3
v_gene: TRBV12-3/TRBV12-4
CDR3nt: TGTGCCAGCAGTGCCCCCGGACAGGAGTATTTT
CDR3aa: CASSAPGQEYF

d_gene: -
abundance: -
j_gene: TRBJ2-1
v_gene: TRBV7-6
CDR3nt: TGTGCCAGCAAACTCACTCGGAACAATGAGCAGTTCTTC
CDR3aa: CASKLTRNNEQFF

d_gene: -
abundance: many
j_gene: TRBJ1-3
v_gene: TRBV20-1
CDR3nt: TGCAGTGCTAAGACTCCCAAGGGGACCATATATTTT
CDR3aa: CSAKTPKGTIYF

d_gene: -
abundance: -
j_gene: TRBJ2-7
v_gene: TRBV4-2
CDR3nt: TGTGCCAGCAGCCAAGAGTGGCTCGGTGCCTACGAGCAGTACTTC
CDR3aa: CASSQEWLGAYEQYF

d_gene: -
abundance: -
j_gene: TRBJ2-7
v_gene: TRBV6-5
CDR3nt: TGTGCCAGCAGTTACTACGGGTCCTACGAGCAGTACTTC
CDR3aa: CASSYYGSYEQYF

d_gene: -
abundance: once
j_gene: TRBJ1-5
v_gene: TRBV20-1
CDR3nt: TGCAGTGCCGACCTGGGACTAGCGGGAATACTCACAGATACGCAGCATTTT
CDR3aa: CSADLGLAGILTDTQHF

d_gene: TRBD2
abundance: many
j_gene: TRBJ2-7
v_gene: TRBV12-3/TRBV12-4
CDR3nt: TGTGCCAGCAGCAACGGGGGGGCCGAGCAGTACTTC
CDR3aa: CASSNGGAEQYF

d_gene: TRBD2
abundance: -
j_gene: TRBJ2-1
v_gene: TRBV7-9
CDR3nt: TGTGCCAGCAGCCCCAAACCCTCTAGCGGGGTAGACGAGCAGTTCTTC
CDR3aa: CASSPKPSSGVDEQFF

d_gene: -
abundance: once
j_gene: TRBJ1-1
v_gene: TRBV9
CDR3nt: TGTACCAGCAGCGTGTCTTCCCTAGGGACTGAAGCTTTCTTT
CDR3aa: CTSSVSSLGTEAFF

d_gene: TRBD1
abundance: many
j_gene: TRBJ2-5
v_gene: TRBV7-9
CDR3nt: TGTGCCAGCAGCTTACGGACAGGGTTGGAGGAGACCCAGTACTTC
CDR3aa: CASSLRTGLEETQYF

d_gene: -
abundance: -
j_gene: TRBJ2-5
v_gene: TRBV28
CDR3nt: TGTGCCAGCAGGTCGGAGTGGACAGCTCAAGAGACCCAGTACTTC
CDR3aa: CASRSEWTAQETQYF

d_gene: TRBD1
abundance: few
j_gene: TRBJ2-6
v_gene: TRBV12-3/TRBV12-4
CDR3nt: TGTGCCAGCAGTTTCGGGGACAGGGTGTACGGGGCCAACGTCCTGACTTTC
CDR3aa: CASSFGDRVYGANVLTF

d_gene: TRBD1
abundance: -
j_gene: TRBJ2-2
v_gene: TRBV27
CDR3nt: TGTGCCAGCAGTCCGGGACAGGGACTTTTATCCGGGGAGCTGTTTTTT
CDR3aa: CASSPGQGLLSGELFF

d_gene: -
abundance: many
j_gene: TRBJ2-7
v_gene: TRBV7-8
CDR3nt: TGTGCCAGCAGCGGGGGGACGGAAAGCTCCTACGAGCAGTACTTC
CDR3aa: CASSGGTESSYEQYF

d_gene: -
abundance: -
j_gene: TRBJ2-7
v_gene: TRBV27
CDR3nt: TGTGCCAGCGCCCACCTCCACGAGCAGTACTTC
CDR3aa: CASAHLHEQYF

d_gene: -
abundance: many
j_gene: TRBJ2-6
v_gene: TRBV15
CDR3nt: TGTGCCACCAGCAGAGATAGGTCCCGGCCGGACAGCTCTGGGGCCAACGTCCTGACTTTC
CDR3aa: CATSRDRSRPDSSGANVLTF

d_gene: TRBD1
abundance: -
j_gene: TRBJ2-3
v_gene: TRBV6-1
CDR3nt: TGTGCCAGCAGTGAAGCATGGACAGGGGGCTTGACAGATACGCAGTATTTT
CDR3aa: CASSEAWTGGLTDTQYF

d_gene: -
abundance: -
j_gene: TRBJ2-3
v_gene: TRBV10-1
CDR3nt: TGCGCCAGCAGTGACAGGGCGTACACAGATGCGCAGTATTTT
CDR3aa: CASSDRAYTDAQYF

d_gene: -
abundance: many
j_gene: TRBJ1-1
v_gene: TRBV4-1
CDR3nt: TGCGCCAGCAGCCAAGACCGACGAACAAATATGAACACTGAAGCTTTCTTT
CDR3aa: CASSQDRRTNMNTEAFF

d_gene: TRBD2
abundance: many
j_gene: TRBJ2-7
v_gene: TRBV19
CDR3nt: TGTGCCAGTAGTATCCTAGCGGGAGTAGACGAGCAGTACTTC
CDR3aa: CASSILAGVDEQYF

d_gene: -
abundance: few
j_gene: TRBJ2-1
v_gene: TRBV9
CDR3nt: TGTGCCAGCAGCGTAGAGGACTTAGGTGAGCAGTTCTTC
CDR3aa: CASSVEDLGEQFF

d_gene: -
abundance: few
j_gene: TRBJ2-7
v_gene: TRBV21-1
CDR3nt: TGTGCCAGCAGCATCGGTTTCGCGGGAGGGCACTCCTACGAGCAGTACTTC
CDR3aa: CASSIGFAGGHSYEQYF

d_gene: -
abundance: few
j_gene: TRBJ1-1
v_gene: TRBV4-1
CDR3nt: TGCGCCAGCAGCCAGGGGGTTATGGGGACTGAAGCTTTCTTT
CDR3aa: CASSQGVMGTEAFF

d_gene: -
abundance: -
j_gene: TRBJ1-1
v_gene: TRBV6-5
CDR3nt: TGTGCCAGCAGGCACCGGGACTGCTACATGAACACTGAAGCTTTCTTT
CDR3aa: CASRHRDCYMNTEAFF

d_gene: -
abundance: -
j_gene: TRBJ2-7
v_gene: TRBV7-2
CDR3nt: TGTGCCAGCAGCATAGAGGCCAGAAACTCCTACGAGCAGTACTTC
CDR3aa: CASSIEARNSYEQYF

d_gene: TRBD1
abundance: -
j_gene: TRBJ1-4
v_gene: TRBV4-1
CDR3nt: TGCGCCAGCAGCCTACGACCGGGACAGGGTAATGAAAAACTGATTTTT
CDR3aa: CASSLRPGQGNEKLIF

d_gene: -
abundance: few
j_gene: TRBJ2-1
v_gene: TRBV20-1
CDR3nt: TGCAGTGCTAGAGACTGGGCCTACAATGAGCAGTTCTTC
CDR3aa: CSARDWAYNEQFF

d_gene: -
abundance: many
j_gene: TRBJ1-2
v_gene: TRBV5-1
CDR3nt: TGCGCCAGCAGCTTGGGGGTTTTTAACTATGGCTACACCTTC
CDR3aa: CASSLGVFNYGYTF

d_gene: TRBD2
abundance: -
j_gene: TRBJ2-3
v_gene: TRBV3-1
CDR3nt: TGTGCCAGCAGCCAAGGGCGGGTTGGGACTAGCGGGGGCACAGATACGCAGTATTTT
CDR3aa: CASSQGRVGTSGGTDTQYF

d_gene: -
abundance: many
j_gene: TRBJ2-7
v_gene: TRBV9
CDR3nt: TGTGCCAGCAGCGTAGGTCGGGTCAACGAGCAGTACTTC
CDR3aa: CASSVGRVNEQYF